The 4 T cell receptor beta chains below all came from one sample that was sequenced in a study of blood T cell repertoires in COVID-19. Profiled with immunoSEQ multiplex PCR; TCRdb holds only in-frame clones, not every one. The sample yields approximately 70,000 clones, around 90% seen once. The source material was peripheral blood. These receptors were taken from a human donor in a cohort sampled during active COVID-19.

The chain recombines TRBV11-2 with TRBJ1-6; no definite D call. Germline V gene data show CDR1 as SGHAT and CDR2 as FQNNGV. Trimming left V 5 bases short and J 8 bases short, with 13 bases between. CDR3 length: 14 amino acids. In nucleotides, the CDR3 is TGTGCCAGCAGCACGATAGTGCCGGATTCACCCCTCCACTTT. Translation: CASSTIVPDSPLHF.

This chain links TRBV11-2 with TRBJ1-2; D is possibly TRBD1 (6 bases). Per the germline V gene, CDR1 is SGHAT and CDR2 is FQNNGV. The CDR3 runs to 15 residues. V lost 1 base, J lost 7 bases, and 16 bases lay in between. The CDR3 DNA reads TGTGCCAGCAGCTTAGGTTGGGACACCGGATTTGGCTACACCTTC. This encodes CASSLGWDTGFGYTF.

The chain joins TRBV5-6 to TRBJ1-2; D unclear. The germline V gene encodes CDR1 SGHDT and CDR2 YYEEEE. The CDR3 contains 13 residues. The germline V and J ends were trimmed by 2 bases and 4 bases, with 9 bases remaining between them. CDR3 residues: CASSLQTTYGYTF. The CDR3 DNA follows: TGTGCCAGCAGCTTACAGACTACCTATGGCTACACCTTC.

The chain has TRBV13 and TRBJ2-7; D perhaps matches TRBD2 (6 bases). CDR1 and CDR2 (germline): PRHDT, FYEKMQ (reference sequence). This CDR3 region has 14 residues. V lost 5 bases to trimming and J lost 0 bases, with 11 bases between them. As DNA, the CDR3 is TGTGCCAGCAGCCCGGACGGGAGCTCCTACGAGCAGTACTTC. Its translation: CASSPDGSSYEQYF. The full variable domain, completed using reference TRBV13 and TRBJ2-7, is AAGVIQSPRHLIKEKRETATLKCYPIPRHDTVYWYQQGPGQDPQFLISFYEKMQSDKGSIPDRFSAQQFSDYHSELNMSSLELGDSALYFCASSPDGSSYEQYFGPGTRLTVT.